The T cell receptor (beta chain) described here comes from a study of cytomegalovirus exposure and HLA in healthy donors. On the study more broadly: Sequencing of 150 million to 200 million T cells in an earlier analysis found around 110 million unique TCR beta sequences. The study's findings and limits: The study listed under 200 cytomegalovirus-associated TCR beta chains. Certain indistinguishable V segments, among them TRBV6-2 and TRBV6-3, were excluded. Most sequenced TCRs were rare (though some public TCRs occurred in many donors).

Germline lookup yields CDR1 MNHNY and CDR2 SVGAGI (reference sequence). The length of the CDR3 is 16 residues. Trimming left V 3 bases short and J 0 bases short, with 14 bases between. As for this clone: The antigen is not known.

Primers included in the PCR were 60 Vbeta and 13 Jbeta primers. Produced via immunoSEQ multiplex PCR; TCRdb's table is partial and in-frame only. The data contain about 88,000 clones, about 87% of them seen just once; the ten biggest clones take up approximately 2.2%. This rearrangement joins TRBV6-6 to TRBJ1-2; D ambiguous. The source of this sequence is a man younger than 35 in good health and CMV-seronegative. Sequenced input: PBMCs. The DNA for the CDR3 is TGTGCCAGCAGTTATCCACCTCCAGCGGCTAACTATGGCTACACCTTC. It is translated as CASSYPPPAANYGYTF.